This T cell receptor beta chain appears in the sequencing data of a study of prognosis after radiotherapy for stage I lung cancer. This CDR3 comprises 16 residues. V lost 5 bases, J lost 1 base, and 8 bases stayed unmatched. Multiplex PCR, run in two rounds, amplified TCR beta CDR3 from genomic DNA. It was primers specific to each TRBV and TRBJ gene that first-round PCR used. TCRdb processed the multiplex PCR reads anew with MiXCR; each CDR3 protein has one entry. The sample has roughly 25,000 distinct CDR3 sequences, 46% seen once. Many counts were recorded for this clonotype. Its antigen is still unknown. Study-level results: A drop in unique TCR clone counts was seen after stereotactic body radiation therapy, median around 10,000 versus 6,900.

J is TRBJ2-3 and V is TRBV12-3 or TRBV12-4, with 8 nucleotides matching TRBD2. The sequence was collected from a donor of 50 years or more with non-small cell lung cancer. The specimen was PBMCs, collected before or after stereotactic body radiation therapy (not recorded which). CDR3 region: CASSQRGTRGTDTQYF. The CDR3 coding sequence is TGTGCCAGCAGTCAAAGGGGGACTAGGGGCACAGATACGCAGTATTTT.